This entry lists 6 T cell receptor beta chains sequenced from one sample in a study of cytomegalovirus exposure and HLA in healthy donors. The study ran its PCR with 60 Vbeta and 13 Jbeta primers. TCRdb's table, derived via immunoSEQ multiplex PCR, lists solely in-frame clones and lacks some. The sample carries some 90,000 clones, 82% recorded once. The sample comprised PBMCs. The source of these receptors is a man aged 50 or older in good health and CMV-seronegative.

The chain is built from TRBV10-2 and TRBJ1-5; the match to TRBD1 covers 10 bases. The CDR3 spans 15 residues. The trim removed 4 bases at V and 4 bases at J, leaving 4 bases unmatched. Per the germline V gene, CDR1 is WSHSY and CDR2 is SAAADI. CDR3 region: CASSGGGQGNQPQHF. In DNA, the CDR3 is TGCGCCAGCAGTGGCGGGGGACAGGGGAATCAGCCCCAGCATTTT.

The V call is TRBV27, the J call TRBJ2-7, with TRBD2 as a possible D gene (6 bases). Between the trimmed V and J ends, which lost 5 bases and 6 bases, there was a span of 20 bases. CDR1 is MNHEY, CDR2 SMNVEV, per germline (reference sequence). The CDR3 consists of 15 residues. DNA of the CDR3: TGTGCCAGCAGTCCTGGGACTTCCGCAGTCGGCGAGCAGTACTTC. Encoded protein: CASSPGTSAVGEQYF.

The chain carries TRBV28 and TRBJ2-1; 7 bases agree with TRBD2. V shed 4 bases, J shed 8 bases, and the junction held 17 bases outside the gene matches. This CDR3 is built from 17 residues. Germline V gives CDR1 MDHEN, CDR2 SYDVKM. CDR3 sequence reads: CASSSLSPIERDYEQFF. The CDR3 region has the DNA TGTGCCAGCAGTTCCCTCTCCCCTATTGAGCGGGATTATGAGCAGTTCTTC.

The chain carries TRBV7-9 and TRBJ2-7; tentative D call: TRBD2 (6 bases). Trimming cost V 0 bases and J 7 bases, with 10 bases left between them. The CDR3 runs to 13 residues. Germline CDR1 reads SEHNR; CDR2 reads FQNEAQ (reference sequence). In DNA form, the CDR3 reads TGTGCCAGCAGCTTAGCGGGAGGTGGTGAGCAGTACTTC. It specifies CASSLAGGGEQYF.

The rearrangement links TRBV2 to TRBJ1-2; 11 positions agree with TRBD1. With 6 bases clipped from V and 4 bases from J, the junction kept 1 base outside the gene matches. There are 13 residues in the CDR3. CDR1 is SNHLY and CDR2 is FYNNEI in the germline V gene. The CDR3: CASRDRGPYGYTF. CDR3 in DNA: TGTGCCAGCAGGGACAGGGGGCCCTATGGCTACACCTTC.

The chain is built from TRBV5-1 and TRBJ2-7; D is possibly TRBD1 (5 bases). The V gene's germline CDR1 is SGHRS and CDR2 YFSETQ. The V end lost 0 bases, the J end lost 1 base, and 11 bases lay between the germline ends. This CDR3 spans 15 amino acids. In nucleotides, the CDR3 is TGCGCCAGCAGCTTGGGGCCAGGGTCTTCCTACGAGCAGTACTTC. Translation gives CASSLGPGSSYEQYF. Using reference TRBV5-1 and TRBJ2-7 for the parts outside the CDR3, the full variable domain is KAGVTQTPRYLIKTRGQQVTLSCSPISGHRSVSWYQQTPGQGLQFLFEYFSETQRNKGNFPGRFSGRQFSNSRSEMNVSTLELGDSALYLCASSLGPGSSYEQYFGPGTRLTVT.